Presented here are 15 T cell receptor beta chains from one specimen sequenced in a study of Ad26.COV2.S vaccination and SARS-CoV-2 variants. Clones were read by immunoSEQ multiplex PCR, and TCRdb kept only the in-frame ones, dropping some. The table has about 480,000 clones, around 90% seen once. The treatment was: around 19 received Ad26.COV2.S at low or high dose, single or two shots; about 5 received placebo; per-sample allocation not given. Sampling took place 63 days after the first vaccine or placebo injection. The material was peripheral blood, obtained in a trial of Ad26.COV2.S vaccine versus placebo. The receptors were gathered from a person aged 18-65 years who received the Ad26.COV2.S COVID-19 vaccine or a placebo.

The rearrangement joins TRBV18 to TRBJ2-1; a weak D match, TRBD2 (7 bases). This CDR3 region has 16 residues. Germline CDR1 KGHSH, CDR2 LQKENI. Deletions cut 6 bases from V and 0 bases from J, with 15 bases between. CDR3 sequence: CASSARGGSSYNEQFF. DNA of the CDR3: TGTGCCAGCTCGGCCAGGGGCGGGAGCTCCTACAATGAGCAGTTCTTC. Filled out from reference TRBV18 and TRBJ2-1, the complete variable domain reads NAGVMQNPRHLVRRRGQEARLRCSPMKGHSHVYWYRQLPEEGLKFMVYLQKENIIDESGMPKERFSAEFPKEGPSILRIQQVVRGDSAAYFCASSARGGSSYNEQFFGPGTRLTVL.

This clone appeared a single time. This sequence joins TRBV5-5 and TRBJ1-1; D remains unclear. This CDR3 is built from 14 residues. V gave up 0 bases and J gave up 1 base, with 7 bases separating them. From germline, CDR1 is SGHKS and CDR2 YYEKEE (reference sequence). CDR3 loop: CASSLGAKNTEAFF. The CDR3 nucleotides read TGTGCCAGCAGCTTGGGGGCCAAGAACACTGAAGCTTTCTTT.

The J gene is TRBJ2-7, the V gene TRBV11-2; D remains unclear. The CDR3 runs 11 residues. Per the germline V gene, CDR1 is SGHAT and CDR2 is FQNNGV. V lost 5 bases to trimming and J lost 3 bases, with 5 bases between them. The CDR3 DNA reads TGTGCCAGCAGCGGTAGCTACGAGCAGTACTTC. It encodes CASSGSYEQYF.

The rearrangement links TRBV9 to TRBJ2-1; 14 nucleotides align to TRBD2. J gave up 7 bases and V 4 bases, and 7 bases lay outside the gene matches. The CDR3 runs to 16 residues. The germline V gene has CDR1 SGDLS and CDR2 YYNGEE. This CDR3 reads CASSRTGTSGSNEQFF. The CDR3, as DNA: TGTGCCAGCAGCCGGACCGGGACTAGCGGGAGTAATGAGCAGTTCTTC.

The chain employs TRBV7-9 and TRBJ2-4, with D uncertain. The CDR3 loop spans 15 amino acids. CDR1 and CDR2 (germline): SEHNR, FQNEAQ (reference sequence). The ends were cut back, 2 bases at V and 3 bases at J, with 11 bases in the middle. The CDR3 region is CASSLTQIDKNIQYF. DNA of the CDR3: TGTGCCAGCAGCTTAACCCAGATAGACAAAAACATTCAGTACTTC.

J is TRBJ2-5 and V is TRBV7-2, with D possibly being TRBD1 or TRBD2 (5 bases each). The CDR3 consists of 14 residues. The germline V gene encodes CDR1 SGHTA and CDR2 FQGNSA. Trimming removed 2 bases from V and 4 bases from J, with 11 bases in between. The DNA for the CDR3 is TGTGCCAGCAGCTTAAATGCAGGGACAGAGACCCAGTACTTC. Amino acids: CASSLNAGTETQYF.

The CDR3 reads CASTNRPGLAGGETQYF. The CDR3 coding sequence is TGCGCCAGCACCAACCGACCGGGACTAGCGGGAGGAGAGACCCAGTACTTC. This chain connects TRBV5-1 to TRBJ2-5; 15 bases agree with TRBD2. The V gene's germline CDR1 is SGHRS and CDR2 YFSETQ. The CDR3 is 17 residues long. The trim removed 6 bases at V and 4 bases at J, leaving 10 bases unmatched.

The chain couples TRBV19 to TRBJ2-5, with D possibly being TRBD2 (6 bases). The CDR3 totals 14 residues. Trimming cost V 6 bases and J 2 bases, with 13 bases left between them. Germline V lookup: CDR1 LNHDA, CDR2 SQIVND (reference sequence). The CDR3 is CASRRGGTQETQYF. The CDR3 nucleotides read TGTGCCAGTAGGCGGGGAGGAACTCAAGAGACCCAGTACTTC. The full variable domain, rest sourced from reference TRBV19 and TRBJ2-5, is DGGITQSPKYLFRKEGQNVTLSCEQNLNHDAMYWYRQDPGQGLRLIYYSQIVNDFQKGDIAEGYSVSREKKESFPLTVTSAQKNPTAFYLCASRRGGTQETQYFGPGTRLLVL.

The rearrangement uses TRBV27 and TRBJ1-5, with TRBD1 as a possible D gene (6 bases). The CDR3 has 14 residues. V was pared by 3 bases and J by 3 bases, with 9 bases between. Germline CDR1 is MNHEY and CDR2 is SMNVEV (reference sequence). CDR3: CASSLPGVNQPQHF. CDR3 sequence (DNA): TGTGCCAGCAGTTTGCCAGGGGTCAATCAGCCCCAGCATTTT.

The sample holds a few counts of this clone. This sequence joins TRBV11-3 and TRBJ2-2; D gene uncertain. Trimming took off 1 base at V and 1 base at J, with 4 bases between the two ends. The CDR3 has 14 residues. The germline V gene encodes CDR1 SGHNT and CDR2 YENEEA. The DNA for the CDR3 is TGTGCCAGCAGCTTAGGCAGGAACACCGGGGAGCTGTTTTTT. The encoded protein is CASSLGRNTGELFF.

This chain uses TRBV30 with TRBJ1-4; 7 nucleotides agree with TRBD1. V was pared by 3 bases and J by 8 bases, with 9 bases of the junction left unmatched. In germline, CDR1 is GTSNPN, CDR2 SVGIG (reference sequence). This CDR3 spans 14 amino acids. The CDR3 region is CAWSPDRVGEKLFF. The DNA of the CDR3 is TGTGCCTGGAGCCCCGACAGGGTGGGGGAAAAACTGTTTTTT.

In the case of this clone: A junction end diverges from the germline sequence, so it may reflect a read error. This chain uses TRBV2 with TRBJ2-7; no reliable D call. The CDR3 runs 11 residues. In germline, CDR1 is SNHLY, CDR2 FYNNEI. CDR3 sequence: CASSEKTRINF. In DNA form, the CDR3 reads TGTGCCAGCAGTGAAAAAACCCGGATAAACTTC.

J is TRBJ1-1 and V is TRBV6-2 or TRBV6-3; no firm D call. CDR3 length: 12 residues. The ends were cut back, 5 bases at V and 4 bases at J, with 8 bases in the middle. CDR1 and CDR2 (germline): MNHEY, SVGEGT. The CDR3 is CASSKTSTEAFF. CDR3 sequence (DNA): TGTGCCAGCAGTAAGACCTCCACTGAAGCTTTCTTT.

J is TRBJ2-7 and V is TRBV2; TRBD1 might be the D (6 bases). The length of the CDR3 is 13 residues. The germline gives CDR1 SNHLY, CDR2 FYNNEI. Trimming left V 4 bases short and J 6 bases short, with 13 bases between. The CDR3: CASSGDRSREQYF. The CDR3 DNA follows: TGTGCCAGCAGTGGTGACAGGTCTCGCGAGCAGTACTTC.

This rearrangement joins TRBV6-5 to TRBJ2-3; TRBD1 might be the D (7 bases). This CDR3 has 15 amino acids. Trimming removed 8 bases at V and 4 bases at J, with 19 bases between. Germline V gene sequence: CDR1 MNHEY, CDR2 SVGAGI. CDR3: CASLASGGRADTQYF. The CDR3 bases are TGTGCCAGCCTTGCCTCAGGGGGGCGGGCAGATACGCAGTATTTT.